These 5 T cell receptor beta chains originate from one sample sequenced in a study of shared clonotypes between healthy human individuals. Naive CD8 cells were CD45RO-negative, positively selected for CCR7, excluding terminally differentiated effector memory CD45RA+ cells. The table came from immunoSEQ multiplex PCR; TCRdb's copy has only in-frame clones and leaves some out. The sample has hundreds of thousands of clones, approximately 96% seen once. The sample taken for sequencing was naive CD8+ T cells sorted from blood. Receptor source: a woman between 25 and 40 years old in good health.

Worth noting for this clone: The same CDR3 can be traced to other DNA sequences in this sample. The chain links TRBV5-6 to TRBJ2-6; 9 bases are a match to TRBD1. V was pared by 4 bases and J by 2 bases, with 4 bases of the junction left unmatched. The CDR3 loop spans 16 amino acids. Germline V gene lookup returns CDR1 SGHDT and CDR2 YYEEEE. This chain's CDR3 is CASSPRTGAGANVLTF. DNA for the CDR3: TGTGCCAGCAGCCCACGGACAGGGGCTGGGGCCAACGTCCTGACTTTC.

The chain carries TRBV28 and TRBJ2-7; weak D call: TRBD2 (6 bases). From germline, CDR1 is MDHEN and CDR2 SYDVKM. V was cut by 7 bases and J by 2 bases, with 9 bases left in between. CDR3 length equals 12 residues. DNA for the CDR3: TGTGCCAGCACGGCGGGAACCTACGAGCAGTACTTC. Its translation: CASTAGTYEQYF.

This chain links TRBV30 with TRBJ1-4; the D gene is possibly TRBD1 (5 bases). V was trimmed by 5 bases and J by 8 bases, leaving 12 bases between them. The germline V gene encodes CDR1 GTSNPN and CDR2 SVGIG (reference sequence). CDR3 length: 12 amino acids. CDR3 loop: CAWLQGGEKLFF. The CDR3 DNA reads as TGTGCCTGGCTGCAGGGAGGGGAAAAACTGTTTTTT.

This clone was seen just once. The V gene is TRBV9, the J gene TRBJ2-7; D is perhaps TRBD2 (6 bases). Deletions cut 0 bases from V and 3 bases from J, with 13 bases between. Germline CDR1 SGDLS, CDR2 YYNGEE. This CDR3 spans 15 amino acids. CDR3 amino acids: CASSVDGGTVYEQYF. CDR3 coding DNA: TGTGCCAGCAGCGTAGATGGGGGGACGGTCTACGAGCAGTACTTC. Full variable domain (remainder filled in from reference TRBV9 and TRBJ2-7): DSGVTQTPKHLITATGQRVTLRCSPRSGDLSVYWYQQSLDQGLQFLIQYYNGEERAKGNILERFSAQQFPDLHSELNLSSLELGDSALYFCASSVDGGTVYEQYFGPGTRLTVT.

The rearrangement uses TRBV5-3 and TRBJ1-3; D is unresolved. TRBV5-3 is known as an ORF, though its function is uncertain. With 5 bases removed from V and 0 bases from J, the gap between germline ends came to 15 bases. The CDR3 runs 16 residues. The CDR3 here is CARRGIGRCSGNTIYF. For the CDR3, the DNA is TGTGCCAGAAGGGGGATAGGCAGGTGCTCTGGAAACACCATATATTTT.